The 15 T cell receptor beta chains below come from one sample, sequenced in a study of siplizumab effects on memory and regulatory T cells. Libraries were prepared by immunoSEQ multiplex PCR; TCRdb keeps only in-frame clonotypes and omits some of them. The table lists more than 85,000 clones, about 92% of them singletons, with approximately 0.66% in the top ten. Sample: Tregs sorted from blood. The receptors were gathered from a human donor in good health.

This clone was seen only once. The rearrangement joins TRBV19 to TRBJ2-3; no clear D gene. Looked up from germline, CDR1 is LNHDA and CDR2 is SQIVND (reference sequence). Trimming removed 3 bases from V and 2 bases from J, with 9 bases in between. The CDR3 covers 14 residues. CDR3 nucleotide sequence: TGTGCCAGTAGTATTTCACGACCCACAGATACGCAGTATTTT. It encodes CASSISRPTDTQYF.

The sample holds one count of this clone. V and J are TRBV4-1 and TRBJ2-3, with a weak D call TRBD2 (5 bases). The V gene lost 4 bases and the J gene lost 1 base, with 18 bases spanning the gap. The CDR3 has 17 residues. Germline V CDR1 and CDR2: MGHRA, YSYEKL. The CDR3 reads CASSLTAHGLGTDTQYF. The DNA of the CDR3 is TGCGCCAGCAGCCTTACTGCTCATGGACTGGGCACAGATACGCAGTATTTT.

The J gene is TRBJ1-1, the V gene TRBV28; D may be TRBD1 (5 bases). CDR3 length: 16 residues. CDR1 and CDR2 (germline): MDHEN, SYDVKM. Trimming took 7 bases from V and 0 from J, leaving 18 bases between them. CDR3: CASKIAQGRMNTEAFF. DNA of the CDR3: TGTGCCAGCAAAATTGCGCAGGGACGGATGAACACTGAAGCTTTCTTT.

The chain combines TRBV10-3 with TRBJ2-1; D not resolved. The CDR3 extends over 14 amino acids. V lost 5 bases and J 4 bases, leaving 12 bases between the germline ends. Germline loops: CDR1 ENHRY, CDR2 SYGVKD. The DNA for the CDR3 is TGTGCCATCAGTACTTCTAGTACATACAATGAGCAGTTCTTC. Amino acids: CAISTSSTYNEQFF.

The chain is built from TRBV29-1 and TRBJ1-1; D uncertain. The germline V gene has CDR1 SQVTM and CDR2 ANQGSEA. CDR3 length: 13 residues. Deletions cut 3 bases from V and 4 bases from J, with 12 bases between. This CDR3 reads CSVDSSRGTEAFF. CDR3 DNA: TGCAGCGTTGATAGCAGCCGGGGCACTGAAGCTTTCTTT.

This chain joins TRBV7-8 and TRBJ2-3, with D uncertain. Between the trimmed V and J ends, which lost 4 bases and 8 bases, there was a span of 13 bases. Germline V CDR1 and CDR2: SGHVS, FQNEAQ. The CDR3 totals 13 residues. The CDR3 region is CASSSRGSVTQYF. The CDR3 DNA sequence: TGTGCCAGCAGCTCCCGAGGATCCGTTACGCAGTATTTT. The variable domain in full, completed from reference TRBV7-8 and TRBJ2-3, reads GAGVSQSPRYKVAKRGQDVALRCDPISGHVSLFWYQQALGQGPEFLTYFQNEAQLDKSGLPSDRFFAERPEGSVSTLKIQRTQQEDSAVYLCASSSRGSVTQYFGPGTRLTVL.

The genes are TRBV6-1 and TRBJ1-2; 9 bases fit TRBD1. The V gene's germline CDR1 is MNHNS and CDR2 SASEGT. V trimming: 4 bases; J trimming: 8 bases; junction bases outside the gene matches: 8. The CDR3 length is 14 residues. The CDR3 nucleotides are TGTGCCAGCAGTGTGGTGACAGGGGGGTTAGGCTACACCTTC. Translation: CASSVVTGGLGYTF.

The gene calls are TRBV19 and TRBJ1-5; a weak D match, TRBD1 (5 bases). V shed 5 bases and J shed 1 base, with 18 bases lying between them. Per the germline V gene, CDR1 is LNHDA and CDR2 is SQIVND (reference sequence). The CDR3 runs to 17 residues. The chain's CDR3 is CASSPGGAGESNQPQHF. CDR3 sequence (DNA): TGTGCCAGTAGTCCCGGCGGGGCCGGTGAAAGCAATCAGCCCCAGCATTTT.

The chain joins TRBV21-1 to TRBJ1-1; the tabulated D call, TRBD1, remains unverified against the DNA. TRBV21-1 is a listed pseudogene. There are 15 residues in the CDR3. The CDR3 loop reads CASPLDRVWIAEAFF. CDR3 bases: TGTGCCAGCCCTCTGGACAGGGTGTGGATCGCTGAAGCTTTCTTT.

This rearrangement joins TRBV4-1 to TRBJ2-2, with 8 bases that match TRBD1. The trim removed 1 base at V and 3 bases at J, leaving 7 bases unmatched. In germline, CDR1 is MGHRA, CDR2 YSYEKL. This CDR3 contains 17 residues. CDR3 loop: CASSQADRGWDTGELFF. DNA of the CDR3: TGCGCCAGCAGCCAAGCCGACAGGGGTTGGGACACCGGGGAGCTGTTTTTT.

This clone was counted a single time. The V call is TRBV4-1, the J call TRBJ2-1, with D perhaps matching TRBD2 (5 bases). The length of the CDR3 is 17 residues. Germline V gene data show CDR1 as MGHRA and CDR2 as YSYEKL. The V end was cut by 1 base, the J end by 7 bases, with 20 bases between. CDR3 DNA: TGCGCCAGCAGCCAAGGACGCACTAGTAATGATTGGAATGAGCAGTTCTTC. Translated: CASSQGRTSNDWNEQFF.

The DNA for the CDR3 is TGTGCCAGCAGTGACTCTGGCGGGCGTCACAATGAGCAGTTCTTC. Translating gives CASSDSGGRHNEQFF. This chain connects TRBV6-4 to TRBJ2-1; D perhaps matches TRBD2 (5 bases). The CDR3 runs to 15 residues. The germline V gene encodes CDR1 MRHNA and CDR2 SNTAGT. V was trimmed by 0 bases and J by 5 bases, leaving 11 bases between them.

V usage is TRBV5-1 and J usage is TRBJ2-6; D remains ambiguous. Trimming shortened V by 7 bases and J by 1 base, and 3 bases separated the two germline ends. The CDR3 is 12 amino acids. CDR1 SGHRS and CDR2 YFSETQ come from the germline V gene. The CDR3 DNA follows: TGCGCCAGCGCGTCTGGGGCCAACGTCCTGACTTTC. The encoded protein is CASASGANVLTF.

The chain is built from TRBV6-6 and TRBJ1-1, with 9 positions matching TRBD1. This CDR3 has 15 residues. V trimming: 1 base; J trimming: 5 bases; junction bases outside the gene matches: 5. Germline V gene sequence: CDR1 MNHNY, CDR2 SVGAGI (reference sequence). CDR3 loop: CASSYFGTGSTEAFF. The CDR3 DNA reads as TGTGCCAGCAGTTACTTCGGGACAGGGTCAACTGAAGCTTTCTTT.

CDR3 residues: CASRKQYSNQPQHF. The CDR3 nucleotides read TGTGCCAGCAGAAAGCAGTATAGCAATCAGCCCCAGCATTTT. This rearrangement joins TRBV2 to TRBJ1-5, with D uncertain. Germline CDR1 is SNHLY and CDR2 is FYNNEI. Between the trimmed V and J ends, which lost 6 bases and 0 bases, there was a span of 9 bases. This CDR3 has 14 residues.